One sample yielded the 10 T cell receptor beta chains listed below, sequenced in a study of cytomegalovirus exposure and HLA in healthy donors. The study ran its PCR with 60 Vbeta and 13 Jbeta primers. Generated by immunoSEQ multiplex PCR, the TCRdb table keeps only in-frame clones and is missing some. This table holds roughly 110,000 clones, around four fifths found once. Sequencing input: PBMCs. All receptors derive from a man younger than 40 in good health and CMV-seronegative.

The rearrangement uses TRBV2 and TRBJ1-6, with 8 bases aligning to TRBD1. The length of the CDR3 is 14 residues. Per the germline V gene, CDR1 is SNHLY and CDR2 is FYNNEI. Germline trimming cut 2 bases from V and 9 bases from J; bases unmatched to any gene: 3. For the CDR3, the DNA is TGTGCCAGCAGTGAACAGGGGGCGGTTTCACCCCTCCACTTT. It translates to CASSEQGAVSPLHF.

The rearrangement links TRBV30 to TRBJ1-1, with 10 bases lining up with TRBD1. V trimming: 2 bases; J trimming: 5 bases; junction bases outside the gene matches: 5. This CDR3 is built from 14 residues. Germline CDR1 reads GTSNPN; CDR2 reads SVGIG (reference sequence). The DNA of the CDR3 is TGTGCCTGGAGTACGGGACAGGGGTTAACTGAAGCTTTCTTT. Encoded protein: CAWSTGQGLTEAFF.

The chain is built from TRBV7-9 and TRBJ2-5; 11 bases map to TRBD1. This CDR3 is 18 amino acids long. With V trimmed by 5 bases and J by 0 bases, 11 bases remained unmatched. Germline assignment: CDR1 SEHNR and CDR2 FQNEAQ (reference sequence). In nucleotides, the CDR3 is TGTGCCAGCAGCCCAGGACAGGGGGCCCGCACAAACCAAGAGACCCAGTACTTC. Residues: CASSPGQGARTNQETQYF.

This sequence joins TRBV2 and TRBJ2-7; 12 bases fit TRBD2. The CDR3 is 13 amino acids. CDR1 is SNHLY and CDR2 is FYNNEI in the germline V gene. V lost 9 bases, J lost 6 bases, and 6 bases stayed unmatched. This CDR3 is CASSTSGRVEQYF. The CDR3 DNA follows: TGTGCCAGTTCGACTAGCGGGAGAGTCGAGCAGTACTTC.

This clone was counted a few times. The chain couples TRBV30 to TRBJ2-7, with 7 bases matching TRBD1. V gave up 2 bases and J gave up 6 bases; unmatched junction bases: 16. The CDR3 has 16 amino acids. Germline loops: CDR1 GTSNPN, CDR2 SVGIG (reference sequence). CDR3 amino acids: CAWSPYPGQIDREQYF. The CDR3 nucleotides are TGTGCCTGGAGTCCTTACCCGGGACAGATAGACCGCGAGCAGTACTTC.

Comments on this clone: The same CDR3 is also encoded by other DNA sequences in this sample. The chain is built from TRBV2 and TRBJ1-5; 9 bases map to TRBD1. From germline, CDR1 is SNHLY and CDR2 FYNNEI. The J segment lost 6 bases and the V segment lost 3 bases, leaving 6 bases of the junction unmatched. The CDR3 contains 15 residues. The CDR3 nucleotides are TGTGCCAGCAGTGAGACAGGGGGTGTGGGTCAGCCCCAGCATTTT. Translating gives CASSETGGVGQPQHF. Full variable domain (rest looked up from reference TRBV2 and TRBJ1-5): EPEVTQTPSHQVTQMGQEVILRCVPISNHLYFYWYRQILGQKVEFLVSFYNNEISEKSEIFDDQFSVERPDGSNFTLKIRSTKLEDSAMYFCASSETGGVGQPQHFGDGTRLSIL.

This clone was picked up one time. The rearrangement links TRBV6-1 to TRBJ2-7; TRBD1 matches at 8 bases. V was clipped by 2 bases and J by 4 bases; unmatched bases: 7. Germline V CDR1 and CDR2: MNHNS, SASEGT. The CDR3 is 15 residues long. The CDR3 nucleotides are TGTGCCAGCAGTGAACAGCCGCAGGGGGCTTACGAGCAGTACTTC. Translated, it gives CASSEQPQGAYEQYF.

This clone appeared a few times. The genes are TRBV6-6 and TRBJ2-5; D perhaps matches TRBD1 (6 bases). Trimming pared 6 bases from V and 5 bases from J, leaving 13 bases between. CDR1 and CDR2 from the germline V gene are MNHNY and SVGAGI (reference sequence). The CDR3 covers 13 residues. This CDR3 reads CASSLGQTETQYF. CDR3 nucleotide sequence: TGTGCCAGCAGCTTAGGACAGACGGAGACCCAGTACTTC.

The chain carries TRBV19 and TRBJ2-2; TRBD2 is a possible D gene (6 bases). Germline-derived CDR1 and CDR2 are LNHDA and SQIVND (reference sequence). The CDR3 length is 16 residues. V was pared by 1 base and J by 1 base, with 10 bases between. CDR3 sequence reads: CASSIGARENTGELFF. The CDR3 DNA reads TGTGCCAGTAGTATAGGGGCGCGGGAGAACACCGGGGAGCTGTTTTTT.

The rearrangement links TRBV28 to TRBJ1-1; 11 nucleotides agree with TRBD1. This CDR3 is 15 amino acids long. Per the germline V gene, CDR1 is MDHEN and CDR2 is SYDVKM. Losses at the gene ends were 7 bases for V and 5 bases for J; bases not matched to a gene: 9. The chain's CDR3 is CASTYWTGGATEAFF. CDR3 in DNA: TGTGCCAGCACCTACTGGACAGGGGGCGCGACTGAAGCTTTCTTT.